This is a list of T cell receptor beta chains from one sample in a study of OX40 agonist ivuxolimab in advanced cancers. The table came from immunoSEQ multiplex PCR; TCRdb's copy has only in-frame clones and leaves some out. The data hold under 60,000 clones, with around 88% observed a single time. Specimen: CD4+ or CD8+ T cells sorted from blood, collected in a trial of the OX40 agonist ivuxolimab. Receptor source: an adult with an advanced solid tumor such as melanoma, head and neck, liver or kidney cancer. CDR3s include the opening cysteine and the closing phenylalanine or tryptophan.

>TRBV7-9
CASSLGSQPQHF
>TRBV6-1
CASLSGNTIYF
>TRBV7-2
CANLDTGELFF
>TRBV6-6
CASSLRQSNTEAFF
>TRBV6-5
CASSSTGYTEAFF
>TRBV6-1
CASSEGSGSRYEQYF
>TRBV19
CASSMGTGVSYEQYF
>TRBV15
CATSGTGGPYNSPLHF
>TRBV19
CASSIASGGPSSYEQYF
>TRBV7-9
CASNLLAQETQYF
>TRBV4-1
CASSHTGTNEQYF
>TRBV9
CASSVGPGTSGGVGEQFF
>TRBV7-6
CASTWLGTGSLETQYF
>TRBV7-9
CASSTGGVYEQYF
>TRBV19
CASSIPWTGGNQPQHF
>TRBV19
CASATSGSYEQYF
>TRBV6-4
CASRPTSETGELFF
>TRBV7-6
CASSFSGNTIYF
>TRBV29-1
CSALGGRYEQYF
>TRBV19
CASTVGSEQFF
>TRBV9
CASRSSGSSYNEQFF
>TRBV27
CASSLDRATEAFF
>TRBV18
CASSPGTAYNEQFF
>TRBV6-6
CASSQQGAKNSPLHF
>TRBV7-9
CASSLGDVSNQPQHF
>TRBV7-9
CASSSHGPGFEQYF
>TRBV19
CASSIFGQSNQPQHF
>TRBV11-2
CASSLGDNTEAFF
>TRBV18
CASSPTGGTEAFF
>TRBV6-5
CASSPAVGDTQYF
>TRBV6-1
CASSEILQGWYEQYF